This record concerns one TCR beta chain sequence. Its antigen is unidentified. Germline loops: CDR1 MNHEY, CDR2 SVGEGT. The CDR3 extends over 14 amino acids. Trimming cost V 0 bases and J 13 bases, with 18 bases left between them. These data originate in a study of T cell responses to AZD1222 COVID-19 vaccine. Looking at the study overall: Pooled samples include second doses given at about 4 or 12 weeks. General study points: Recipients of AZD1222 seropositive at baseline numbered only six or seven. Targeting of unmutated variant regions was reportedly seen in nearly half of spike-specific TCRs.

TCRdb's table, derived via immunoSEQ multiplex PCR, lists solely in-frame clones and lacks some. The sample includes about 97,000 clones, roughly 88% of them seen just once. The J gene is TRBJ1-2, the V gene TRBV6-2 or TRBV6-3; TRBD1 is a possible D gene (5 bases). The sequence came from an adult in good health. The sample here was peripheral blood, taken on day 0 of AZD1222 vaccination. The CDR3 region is CASSYSGGTPGFTF. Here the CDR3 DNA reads TGTGCCAGCAGTTACTCGGGCGGGACGCCGGGTTTCACCTTC.